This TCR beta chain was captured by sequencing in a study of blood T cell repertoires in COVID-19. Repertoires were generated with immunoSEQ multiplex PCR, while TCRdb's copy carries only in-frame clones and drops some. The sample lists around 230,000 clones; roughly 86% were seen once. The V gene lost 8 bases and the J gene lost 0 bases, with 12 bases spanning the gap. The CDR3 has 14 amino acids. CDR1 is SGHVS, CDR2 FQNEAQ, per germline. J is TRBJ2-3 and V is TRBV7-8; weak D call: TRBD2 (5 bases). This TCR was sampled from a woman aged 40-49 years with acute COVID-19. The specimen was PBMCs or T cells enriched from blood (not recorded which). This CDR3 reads CASRRQISTDTQYF. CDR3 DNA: TGTGCCAGCCGGAGGCAGATAAGCACAGATACGCAGTATTTT.